This record covers a single T cell receptor beta chain. This entry comes from a study of tumor-infiltrating lymphocytes in primary liver carcinoma. Germline lookup yields CDR1 SGHNT and CDR2 YENEEA. The junction had 17 bases not matched to a gene; V was cut back by 3 bases and J by 1 base. This CDR3 is 20 amino acids long. Total RNA amounting to roughly 0.5 ug was the source from which TCR beta cDNA was made with a constant-region primer. It was through three nested multiplex PCR rounds of slightly modified ARM-PCR that TCR beta libraries arose. Running ten to eleven cycles apiece, the first two PCR rounds relied on TRBV1-TRBV30 forward primers together with a C-beta reverse primer. TCRdb re-derived calls from the multiplex PCR reads in MiXCR, one entry per CDR3 protein. Of approximately 330,000 distinct CDR3 sequences listed, roughly 61% are singletons. Germline DNA was also extracted, and blood RNA was taken from unsorted whole blood.

Specimen: peripheral blood. V is TRBV11-3 and J is TRBJ2-1, with 8 bases aligning to TRBD2. The receptor was derived from a man aged 35-49 years with primary liver carcinoma and hepatitis B virus infection. The CDR3 sequence is CASSLGLTSALVGSYNEQFF. Here the CDR3 DNA reads TGTGCCAGCAGCTTGGGCCTGACTAGCGCGTTAGTGGGGTCCTACAATGAGCAGTTCTTC.